The clone carrying this T cell receptor beta chain occurred a few times. TCRdb independently ran MiXCR on the RT-PCR reads; one entry per CDR3 protein. The sample lists roughly 500,000 distinct CDR3 sequences, approximately 20% occurring once. Trimming left V 6 bases short and J 1 base short, with 15 bases between. The CDR3 extends over 16 amino acids. Germline V CDR1 and CDR2: ENHRY, SYGVKD. The data derive from a study of response to subunit inactivated influenza vaccine. A further study also used this sample, focusing on T cells expressing NK-cell markers. That publication notes: UMIs accompanied the 5'RACE template switching by which TCR beta cDNA was made. In several donors, dominant clonotypes made up about 25-60.1% of CD3+CD56-NKG2C+ cells.

This clonotype originated in a man in his forties or fifties who received an inactivated influenza vaccine. V and J are TRBV10-3 and TRBJ2-2, with D tentatively TRBD2 (6 bases). Sequencing was performed on CD4+ T cells sorted from PBMCs, taken approximately 12 days after vaccination. CDR3 sequence reads: CAISRDFGGNTGELFF. The CDR3 DNA sequence: TGTGCCATCAGCCGAGATTTCGGGGGGAACACCGGGGAGCTGTTTTTT.